Shown below are 9 T cell receptor beta chains from a single sample sequenced in a study of shared clonotypes between healthy human individuals. Sequencing used immunoSEQ multiplex PCR; TCRdb keeps in-frame clones, though not all of them. Of about 960,000 clones listed, 60% to 85% are singletons. Input material: memory CD4+ T cells sorted from blood. This sample's subset: CD45RA-negative fraction. These receptors were obtained from a man younger than 30 in good health.

The J gene is TRBJ1-1, the V gene TRBV28; D remains ambiguous. In germline, CDR1 is MDHEN, CDR2 SYDVKM. The CDR3 covers 12 residues. V was pared by 10 bases and J by 0 bases, with 9 bases between. The CDR3 here is CATQFMNTEAFF. Written as DNA, the CDR3 is TGTGCCACACAATTCATGAACACTGAAGCTTTCTTT.

This clone came up a few times. The chain combines TRBV19 with TRBJ1-2; 9 bases align to TRBD1. Trimming at V came to 6 bases and at J to 8 bases, leaving 7 bases not matched to a gene. This CDR3 spans 13 amino acids. Germline V gene data show CDR1 as LNHDA and CDR2 as SQIVND (reference sequence). The chain's CDR3 is CASSLTGGRGYTF. The CDR3 DNA reads TGTGCCAGTAGCCTAACAGGGGGCCGAGGCTACACCTTC.

CDR3: CASSEGVMREQYF. Here the CDR3 DNA reads TGTGCCAGCAGTGAAGGGGTGATGCGCGAGCAGTACTTC. The chain carries TRBV6-1 and TRBJ2-7; D remains ambiguous. V shed 1 base and J shed 6 bases, with 10 bases lying between them. CDR3 length equals 13 residues. CDR1 MNHNS and CDR2 SASEGT come from the germline V gene.

The V call is TRBV7-9, the J call TRBJ2-7; 10 positions agree with TRBD1. This CDR3 spans 17 amino acids. V lost 3 bases, J lost 5 bases, and 13 bases stayed unmatched. The V gene's germline CDR1 is SEHNR and CDR2 FQNEAQ (reference sequence). The CDR3 bases are TGTGCCAGCAGCTTGTGGCTCCTGGGACAGGGGAAAGACGAGCAGTACTTC. Translated, it gives CASSLWLLGQGKDEQYF. Based on the CDR3 plus reference TRBV7-9 and TRBJ2-7, the full variable domain is DTGVSQNPRHKITKRGQNVTFRCDPISEHNRLYWYRQTLGQGPEFLTYFQNEAQLEKSRLLSDRFSAERPKGSFSTLEIQRTEQGDSAMYLCASSLWLLGQGKDEQYFGPGTRLTVT.

This clone was seen just once. The V and J genes are TRBV6-1 and TRBJ1-4; D remains ambiguous. CDR1 is MNHNS and CDR2 is SASEGT in the germline V gene. Between the trimmed V and J ends, which lost 6 bases and 0 bases, there was a span of 11 bases. The CDR3 sequence is 15 residues long. The CDR3, as DNA: TGTGCCAGCAGGCGACTGTTCGCAACTAATGAAAAACTGTTTTTT. This translates into CASRRLFATNEKLFF.

Concerning this clone: Within the sample, other DNA sequences also encode this same CDR3. V and J are TRBV7-2 and TRBJ2-3; D not certain. The V end lost 0 bases, the J end lost 0 bases, and 4 bases lay between the germline ends. The CDR3 is made up of 14 amino acids. Germline V gives CDR1 SGHTA, CDR2 FQGNSA. The CDR3 loop is CASSLAGSTDTQYF. The DNA for the CDR3 is TGTGCCAGCAGCTTAGCTGGGAGCACAGATACGCAGTATTTT.

The J gene is TRBJ1-2, the V gene TRBV19, with 10 bases identical to TRBD1. Germline lookup yields CDR1 LNHDA and CDR2 SQIVND (reference sequence). The junction had 9 bases not matched to a gene; V was cut back by 3 bases and J by 14 bases. The CDR3 consists of 13 residues. The CDR3 region has the DNA TGTGCCAGTAGTATGGACAGGGGGACCGGACGGACCTTC. This translates into CASSMDRGTGRTF.

This clone was observed a handful of times. The gene calls are TRBV2 and TRBJ2-7; 11 bases match TRBD2. Trimming cost V 4 bases and J 4 bases; bases outside gene matches: 9. Germline CDR1 is SNHLY and CDR2 is FYNNEI. CDR3 size: 16 residues. The CDR3 DNA reads as TGTGCCAGCAGTGCTGATACTAGCGGGAGTGTGTACGAGCAGTACTTC. It encodes CASSADTSGSVYEQYF.

V and J are TRBV30 and TRBJ1-4, with a weak D call TRBD1 (5 bases). Germline CDR1 GTSNPN, CDR2 SVGIG (reference sequence). V was shortened by 5 bases and J by 4 bases, with 11 bases between the two germline ends. The CDR3 is 13 amino acids. The CDR3 nucleotides read TGTGCCTGGCAACAGGCTTATAATGAAAAACTGTTTTTT. This codes for CAWQQAYNEKLFF.